The 14 T cell receptor beta chains below all came from one sample that was sequenced in a study of blood T cell repertoires in COVID-19. TCRdb's copy holds only in-frame clones and misses some; the assay was immunoSEQ multiplex PCR. The sample holds around 400,000 clones, 70% to 90% seen once. Sequenced input: PBMCs or T cells enriched from blood (not recorded which). The receptors were gathered from a woman aged 18-29 years who had been exposed to COVID-19.

The CDR3 sequence is CASSTMPGANSPLHF. CDR3 in DNA: TGTGCCAGCAGCACCATGCCAGGGGCTAATTCACCCCTCCACTTT. The rearrangement links TRBV9 to TRBJ1-6, with a possible D match to TRBD1 (6 bases). Trimming pared 4 bases from V and 6 bases from J, leaving 14 bases between. The CDR3 runs to 15 residues. The germline V gene has CDR1 SGDLS and CDR2 YYNGEE.

The chain combines TRBV10-3 with TRBJ2-4; TRBD1 agrees at 7 bases. The ends lost 5 bases at V and 8 bases at J; junction bases unmatched: 21. Germline loops: CDR1 ENHRY, CDR2 SYGVKD. The CDR3 runs to 18 residues. The CDR3 nucleotides read TGTGCCATCAGTATAAAAGCCCCGGGACAGACAACTCTACACATTCAGTACTTC. Translated, it gives CAISIKAPGQTTLHIQYF.

The V call is TRBV5-4, the J call TRBJ2-7; TRBD1 matches 8 bases. The germline V gene encodes CDR1 SGHNT and CDR2 YYREEE (reference sequence). The J segment lost 7 bases and the V segment lost 4 bases, leaving 4 bases of the junction unmatched. This CDR3 has 12 residues. The CDR3 sequence: CASSTTGGEQYF. The CDR3 nucleotides are TGTGCCAGCAGCACCACAGGGGGGGAGCAGTACTTC.

The chain joins TRBV18 to TRBJ2-1, with 8 bases matching TRBD1. Germline loops: CDR1 KGHSH, CDR2 LQKENI. The CDR3 is 13 residues long. V shed 2 bases, J shed 9 bases, and the junction held 3 bases outside the gene matches. CDR3 region: CASSPSTGVEQFF. The CDR3 DNA follows: TGTGCCAGCTCACCATCGACAGGGGTTGAGCAGTTCTTC.

The genes are TRBV5-6 and TRBJ2-7; 9 bases agree with TRBD2. There are 17 residues in the CDR3. Unmatched junction bases numbered 12, after V lost 1 base and J lost 4 bases. Germline CDR1 and CDR2: SGHDT and YYEEEE. The CDR3 nucleotides read TGTGCCAGCAGCTTGCGGCTGGTAGCGGGAGTTCAGTACGAGCAGTACTTC. Its translation is CASSLRLVAGVQYEQYF.

The gene calls are TRBV6-1 and TRBJ2-5; D unclear. The CDR3 sequence is 12 residues long. Trimming shortened V by 2 bases and J by 5 bases, and 6 bases separated the two germline ends. Per germline, CDR1 MNHNS and CDR2 SASEGT. In DNA form, the CDR3 reads TGTGCCAGCAGTGAATGGCGGGAGACCCAGTACTTC. It yields the protein CASSEWRETQYF.

Points on this clone: This CDR3 is also generated by other DNA sequences in the sample. The V and J genes are TRBV5-1 and TRBJ2-7; the match to TRBD2 covers 13 bases. Germline CDR1 SGHRS, CDR2 YFSETQ. Unmatched junction bases numbered 1, after V lost 0 bases and J lost 4 bases. The CDR3 runs 15 residues. CDR3 residues: CASSLALAGGYEQYF. The DNA of the CDR3 is TGCGCCAGCAGCTTGGCACTAGCGGGAGGGTACGAGCAGTACTTC.

This clone has only one observation. V usage is TRBV11-2 and J usage is TRBJ2-7, with TRBD1 matching over 7 bases. Germline V gene lookup returns CDR1 SGHAT and CDR2 FQNNGV. This CDR3 comprises 14 residues. Trimming at V came to 4 bases and at J to 2 bases, leaving 5 bases not matched to a gene. For the CDR3, the DNA is TGTGCCAGCAGCTCGGGACAGACCGCCTACGAGCAGTACTTC. Translated: CASSSGQTAYEQYF.

This clone was observed once. This chain joins TRBV12-3 or TRBV12-4 and TRBJ2-7; TRBD1 matches at 7 bases. The trim removed 6 bases at V and 4 bases at J, leaving 3 bases unmatched. The CDR3 consists of 12 residues. CDR3 in amino acids: CASSTQGYEQYF. As DNA, the CDR3 is TGTGCCAGCAGCACACAGGGGTACGAGCAGTACTTC.

The chain has TRBV28 and TRBJ2-1; weak D call: TRBD1 (7 bases). Germline assignment: CDR1 MDHEN and CDR2 SYDVKM. Trimming took 5 bases from V and 8 from J, leaving 16 bases between them. CDR3 length: 14 residues. The CDR3 sequence is CASSGRGELHEQFF. The CDR3 DNA sequence: TGTGCCAGCAGTGGCAGGGGGGAACTCCATGAGCAGTTCTTC.

The genes are TRBV27 and TRBJ2-7; the D gene is possibly TRBD1 (6 bases). From germline, CDR1 is MNHEY and CDR2 SMNVEV (reference sequence). The CDR3 loop spans 13 amino acids. Trimming pared 5 bases from V and 6 bases from J, leaving 14 bases between. DNA of the CDR3: TGTGCCAGCAGTAACAGGGCCCGGGGCGAGCAGTACTTC. Encoded protein: CASSNRARGEQYF.

The chain has TRBV4-1 and TRBJ2-7, with D perhaps matching TRBD1 (6 bases). V was trimmed by 1 base and J by 4 bases, leaving 14 bases between them. The CDR3 is 15 amino acids. Germline loops: CDR1 MGHRA, CDR2 YSYEKL. The CDR3 sequence: CASSQGAGVLYEQYF. As DNA, the CDR3 is TGCGCCAGCAGCCAAGGAGCAGGGGTGTTGTACGAGCAGTACTTC.

The V gene is TRBV7-9, the J gene TRBJ2-1, with TRBD2 matching 7 bases. J lost 0 bases, V lost 5 bases, and 4 bases had no gene match. CDR1 is SEHNR, CDR2 FQNEAQ, per germline (reference sequence). This CDR3 is 15 amino acids long. In DNA, the CDR3 is TGTGCCAGCAGCCCCGGGGGGAGCTCCTACAATGAGCAGTTCTTC. This sequence encodes CASSPGGSSYNEQFF. Variable domain in full (rest from reference TRBV7-9 and TRBJ2-1): DTGVSQNPRHKITKRGQNVTFRCDPISEHNRLYWYRQTLGQGPEFLTYFQNEAQLEKSRLLSDRFSAERPKGSFSTLEIQRTEQGDSAMYLCASSPGGSSYNEQFFGPGTRLTVL.

This chain uses TRBV29-1 with TRBJ1-1, with a tentative D call TRBD1 (5 bases). The germline V and J ends were trimmed by 4 bases and 0 bases, with 9 bases remaining between them. The germline CDR1 and CDR2 sequences are SQVTM and ANQGSEA. The CDR3 totals 13 residues. DNA for the CDR3: TGCAGCGTTGCGGAGGGGATGAACACTGAAGCTTTCTTT. Encoded protein: CSVAEGMNTEAFF.